Sequencing of this T cell receptor beta chain was carried out in a study of cytomegalovirus exposure and HLA in healthy donors. Germline assignment: CDR1 LNHNV and CDR2 YYDKDF (reference sequence). Germline trimming cut 0 bases from V and 2 bases from J; bases unmatched to any gene: 1. The CDR3 runs to 16 residues. TCRdb's copy holds only in-frame clones and misses some; the assay was immunoSEQ multiplex PCR. The sample yields a few hundred thousand clones, roughly 85% seen once. The source of this sequence is a woman aged 18-29 years in good health and CMV-seronegative. Sequenced sample: PBMCs. The chain joins TRBV15 to TRBJ2-7; TRBD2 aligns across 13 bases. The CDR3: CATSREGLAGTYEQYF. In DNA, the CDR3 is TGTGCCACCAGCAGAGAGGGACTAGCGGGAACCTACGAGCAGTACTTC.